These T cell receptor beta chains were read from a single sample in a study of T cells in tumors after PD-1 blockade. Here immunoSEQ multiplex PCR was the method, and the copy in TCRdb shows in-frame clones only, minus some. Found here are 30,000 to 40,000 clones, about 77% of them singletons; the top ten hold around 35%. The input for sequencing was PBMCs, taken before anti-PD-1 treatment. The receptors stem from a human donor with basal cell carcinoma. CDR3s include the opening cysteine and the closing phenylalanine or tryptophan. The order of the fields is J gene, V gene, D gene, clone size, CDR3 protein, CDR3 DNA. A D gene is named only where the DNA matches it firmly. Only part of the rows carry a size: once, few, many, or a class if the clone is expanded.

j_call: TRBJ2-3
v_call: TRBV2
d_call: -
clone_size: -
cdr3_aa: CASRQPETSTDTQYF
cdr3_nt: TGTGCCAGCAGGCAACCTGAAACTAGTACAGATACGCAGTATTTT

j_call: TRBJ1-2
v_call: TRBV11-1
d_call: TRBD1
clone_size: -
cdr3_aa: CASSRDRNYGYTF
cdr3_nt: TGTGCCAGCAGTCGGGACAGGAACTATGGCTACACCTTC

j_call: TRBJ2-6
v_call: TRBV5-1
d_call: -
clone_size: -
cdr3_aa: CASSRGQGWTNVLTF
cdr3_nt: TGCGCCAGCAGCCGCGGTCAGGGTTGGACCAACGTCCTGACTTTC

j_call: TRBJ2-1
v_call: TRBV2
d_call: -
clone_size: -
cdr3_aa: CAELGTAGHNEQFF
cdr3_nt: TGTGCCGAGCTAGGGACAGCGGGACACAATGAGCAGTTCTTC

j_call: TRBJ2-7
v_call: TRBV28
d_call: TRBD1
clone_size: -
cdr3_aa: CASNGPGQPSYEQYF
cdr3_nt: TGTGCCAGCAACGGCCCGGGACAGCCCTCCTACGAGCAGTACTTC

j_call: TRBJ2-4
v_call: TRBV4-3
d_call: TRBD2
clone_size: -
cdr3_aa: CASSQDIWDLAGKNIQYF
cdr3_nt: TGCGCCAGCAGCCAAGATATTTGGGATCTAGCGGGGAAAAACATTCAGTACTTC

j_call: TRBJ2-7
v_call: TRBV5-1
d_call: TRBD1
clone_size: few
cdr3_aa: CASSSTGGWYEQYF
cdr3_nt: TGCGCCAGCAGCTCAACAGGGGGCTGGTACGAGCAGTACTTC

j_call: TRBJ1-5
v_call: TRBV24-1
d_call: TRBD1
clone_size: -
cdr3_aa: CAAGQGNQPQHF
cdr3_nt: TGTGCCGCCGGACAGGGGAATCAGCCCCAGCATTTT

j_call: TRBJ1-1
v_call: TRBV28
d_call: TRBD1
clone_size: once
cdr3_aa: CASSLLTGGLTFF
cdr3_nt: TGTGCCAGCAGTTTACTCACAGGGGGCCTTACTTTCTTT

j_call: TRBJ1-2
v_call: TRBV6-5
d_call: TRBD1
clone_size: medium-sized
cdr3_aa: CASTRDSYGYTF
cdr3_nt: TGTGCCAGCACCCGGGACAGTTATGGCTACACCTTC

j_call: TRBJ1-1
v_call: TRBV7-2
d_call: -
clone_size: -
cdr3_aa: CASSLVILVGENTEAFF
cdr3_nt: TGTGCCAGCAGCTTAGTTATCCTCGTGGGGGAGAACACTGAAGCTTTCTTT

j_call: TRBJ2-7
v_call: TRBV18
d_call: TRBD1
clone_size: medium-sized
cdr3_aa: CASSPDRGGEQYF
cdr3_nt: TGTGCCAGCTCACCGGACAGGGGCGGCGAGCAGTACTTC

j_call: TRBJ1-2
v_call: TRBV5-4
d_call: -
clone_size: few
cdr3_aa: CASILFGQNYGYTF
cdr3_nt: TGTGCCAGCATCTTATTTGGACAGAACTATGGCTACACCTTC

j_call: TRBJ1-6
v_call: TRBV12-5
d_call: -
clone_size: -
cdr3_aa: CASGIQITRDNHSPLHF
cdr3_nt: TGTGCTAGTGGTATTCAAATAACCCGAGACAACCATTCACCCCTCCACTTT

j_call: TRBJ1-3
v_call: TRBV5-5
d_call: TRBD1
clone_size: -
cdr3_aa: CASSLNRGHGNTIYF
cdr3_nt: TGTGCCAGCAGCTTGAACAGGGGGCATGGAAACACCATATATTTT

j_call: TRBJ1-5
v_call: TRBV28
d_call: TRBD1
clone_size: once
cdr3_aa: CASSNSGGLSNQPQHF
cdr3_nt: TGTGCCAGCAGCAATTCAGGGGGGTTGAGCAATCAGCCCCAGCATTTT

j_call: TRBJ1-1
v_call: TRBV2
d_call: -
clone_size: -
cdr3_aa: CASSEAGVGYSSMNTEAFF
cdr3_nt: TGTGCCAGCAGTGAAGCGGGGGTGGGGTATAGTTCCATGAACACTGAAGCTTTCTTT

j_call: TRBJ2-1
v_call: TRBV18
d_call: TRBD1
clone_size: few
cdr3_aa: CASSAQGTGIYNEQFF
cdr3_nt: TGTGCCAGCTCCGCTCAGGGGACAGGGATTTACAATGAGCAGTTCTTC

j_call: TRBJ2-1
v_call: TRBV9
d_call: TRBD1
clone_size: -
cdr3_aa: CASSGFRDRGSVDEQFF
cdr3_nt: TGTGCCAGCAGCGGGTTCCGGGACAGGGGTTCCGTCGATGAGCAGTTCTTC

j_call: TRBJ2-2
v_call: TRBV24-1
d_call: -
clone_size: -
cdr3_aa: CATSARRSWGTGELFF
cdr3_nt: TGTGCCACCAGTGCCCGTCGGAGCTGGGGGACCGGGGAGCTGTTTTTT

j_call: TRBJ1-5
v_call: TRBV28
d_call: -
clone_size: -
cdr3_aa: CASSFMEGTSNQPQHF
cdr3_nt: TGTGCCAGCAGTTTCATGGAAGGGACTAGCAATCAGCCCCAGCATTTT

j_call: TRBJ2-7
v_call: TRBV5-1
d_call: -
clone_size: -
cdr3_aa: CASCPLDLADEQYF
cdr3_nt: TGCGCCAGCTGCCCCTTGGATCTTGCCGACGAGCAGTACTTC